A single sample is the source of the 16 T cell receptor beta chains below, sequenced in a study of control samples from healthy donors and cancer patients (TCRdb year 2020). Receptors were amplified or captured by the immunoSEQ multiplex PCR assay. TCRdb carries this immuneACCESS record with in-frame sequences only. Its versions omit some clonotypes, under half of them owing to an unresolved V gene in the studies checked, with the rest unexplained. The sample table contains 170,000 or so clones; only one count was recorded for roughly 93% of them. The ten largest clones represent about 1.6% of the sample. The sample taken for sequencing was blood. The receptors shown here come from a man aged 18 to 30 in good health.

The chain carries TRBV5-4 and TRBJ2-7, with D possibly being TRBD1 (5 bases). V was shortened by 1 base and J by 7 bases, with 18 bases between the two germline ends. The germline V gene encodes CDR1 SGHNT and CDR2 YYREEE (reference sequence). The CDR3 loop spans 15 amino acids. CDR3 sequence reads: CASSLRRGERDEQYF. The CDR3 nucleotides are TGTGCCAGCAGCTTGAGAAGGGGCGAGCGAGATGAGCAGTACTTC.

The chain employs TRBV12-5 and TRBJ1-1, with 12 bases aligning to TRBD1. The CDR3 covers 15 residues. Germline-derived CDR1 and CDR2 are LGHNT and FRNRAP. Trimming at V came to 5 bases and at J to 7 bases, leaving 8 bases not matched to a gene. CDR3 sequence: CASGLGTGGKNEAFF. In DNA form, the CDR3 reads TGTGCTAGTGGTCTCGGGACAGGGGGCAAAAATGAAGCTTTCTTT.

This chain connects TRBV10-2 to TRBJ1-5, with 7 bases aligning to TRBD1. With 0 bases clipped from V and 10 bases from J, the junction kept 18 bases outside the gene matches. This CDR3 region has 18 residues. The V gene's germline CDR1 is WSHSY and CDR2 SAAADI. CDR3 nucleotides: TGCGCCAGCAGTGAGTCGAAAAGAGACCGGGACAGCCGGGACCCCCAGCATTTT. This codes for CASSESKRDRDSRDPQHF.

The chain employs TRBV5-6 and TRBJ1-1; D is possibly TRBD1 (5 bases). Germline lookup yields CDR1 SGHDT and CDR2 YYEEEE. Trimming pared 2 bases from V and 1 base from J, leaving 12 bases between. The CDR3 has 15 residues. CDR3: CASSLRGRWNTEAFF. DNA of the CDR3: TGTGCCAGCAGCTTAAGGGGCAGGTGGAACACTGAAGCTTTCTTT.

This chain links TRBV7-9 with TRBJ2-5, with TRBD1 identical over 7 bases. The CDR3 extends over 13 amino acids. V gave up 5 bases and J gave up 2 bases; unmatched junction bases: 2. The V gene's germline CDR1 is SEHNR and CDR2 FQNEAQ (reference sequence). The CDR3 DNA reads TGTGCCAGCAGCCGGGGACAGCAAGAGACCCAGTACTTC. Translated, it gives CASSRGQQETQYF. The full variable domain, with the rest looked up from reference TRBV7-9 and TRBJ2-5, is DTGVSQNPRHKITKRGQNVTFRCDPISEHNRLYWYRQTLGQGPEFLTYFQNEAQLEKSRLLSDRFSAERPKGSFSTLEIQRTEQGDSAMYLCASSRGQQETQYFGPGTRLLVL.

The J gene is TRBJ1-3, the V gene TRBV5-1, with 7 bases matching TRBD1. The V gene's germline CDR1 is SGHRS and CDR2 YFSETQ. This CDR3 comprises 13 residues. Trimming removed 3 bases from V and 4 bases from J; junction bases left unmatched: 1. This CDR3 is CASSSGQGNTIYF. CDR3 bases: TGCGCCAGCAGCTCGGGACAGGGAAACACCATATATTTT.

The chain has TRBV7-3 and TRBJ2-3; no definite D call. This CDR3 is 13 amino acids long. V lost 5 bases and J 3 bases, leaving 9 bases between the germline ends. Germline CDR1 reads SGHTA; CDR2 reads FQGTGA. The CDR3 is CASSPPGTDTQYF. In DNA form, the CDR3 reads TGTGCCAGCAGCCCCCCCGGGACAGATACGCAGTATTTT.

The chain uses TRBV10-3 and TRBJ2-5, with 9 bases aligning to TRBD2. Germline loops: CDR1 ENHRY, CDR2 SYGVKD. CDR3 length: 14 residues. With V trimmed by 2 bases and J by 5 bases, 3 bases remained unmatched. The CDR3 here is CAISEASGEETQYF. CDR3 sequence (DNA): TGTGCCATCAGTGAGGCTAGCGGGGAGGAGACCCAGTACTTC.

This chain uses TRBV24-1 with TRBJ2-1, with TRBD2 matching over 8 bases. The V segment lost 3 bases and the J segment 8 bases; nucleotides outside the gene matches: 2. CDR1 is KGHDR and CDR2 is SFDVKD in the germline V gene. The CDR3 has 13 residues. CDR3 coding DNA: TGTGCCACCAGTGATCCCGGGGGGGATGAGCAGTTCTTC. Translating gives CATSDPGGDEQFF.

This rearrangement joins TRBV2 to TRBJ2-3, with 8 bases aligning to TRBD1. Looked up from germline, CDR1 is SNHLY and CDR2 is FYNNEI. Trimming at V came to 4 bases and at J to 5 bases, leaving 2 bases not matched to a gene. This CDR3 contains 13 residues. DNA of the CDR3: TGTGCCAGCAGTGTCAGGGGGCTAGATACGCAGTATTTT. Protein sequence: CASSVRGLDTQYF.

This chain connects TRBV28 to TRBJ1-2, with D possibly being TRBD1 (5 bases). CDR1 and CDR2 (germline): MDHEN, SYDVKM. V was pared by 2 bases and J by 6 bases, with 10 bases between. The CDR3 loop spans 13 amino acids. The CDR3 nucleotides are TGTGCCAGCAGTTTAGTACAGGATCATGGCTACACCTTC. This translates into CASSLVQDHGYTF.

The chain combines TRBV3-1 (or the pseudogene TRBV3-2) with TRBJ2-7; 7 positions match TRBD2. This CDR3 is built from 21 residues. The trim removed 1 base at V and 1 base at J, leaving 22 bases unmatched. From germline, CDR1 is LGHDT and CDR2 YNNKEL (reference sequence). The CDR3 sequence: CASSQVILNTHKRGSSYEQYF. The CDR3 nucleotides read TGTGCCAGCAGCCAAGTCATCTTGAACACCCACAAGCGGGGTTCTTCCTACGAGCAGTACTTC.

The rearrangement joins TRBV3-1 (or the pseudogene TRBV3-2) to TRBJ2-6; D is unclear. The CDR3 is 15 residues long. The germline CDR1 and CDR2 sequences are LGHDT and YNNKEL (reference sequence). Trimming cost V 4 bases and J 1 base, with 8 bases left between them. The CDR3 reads CASSPDPSGANVLTF. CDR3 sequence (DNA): TGTGCCAGCAGCCCAGATCCTTCTGGGGCCAACGTCCTGACTTTC.

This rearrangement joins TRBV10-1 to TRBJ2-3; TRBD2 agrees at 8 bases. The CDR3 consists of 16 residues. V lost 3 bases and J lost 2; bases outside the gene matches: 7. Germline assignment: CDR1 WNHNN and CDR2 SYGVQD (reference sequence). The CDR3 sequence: CASSEDSGASTDTQYF. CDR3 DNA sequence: TGCGCCAGCAGTGAAGATAGCGGGGCTTCCACAGATACGCAGTATTTT.

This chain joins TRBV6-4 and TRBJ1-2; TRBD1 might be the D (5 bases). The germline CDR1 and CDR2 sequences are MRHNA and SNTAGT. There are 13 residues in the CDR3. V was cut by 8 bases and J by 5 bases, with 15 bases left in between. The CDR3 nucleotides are TGTGCCAGCCCCTTCGGGGCAGATTATGGCTACACCTTC. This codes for CASPFGADYGYTF.

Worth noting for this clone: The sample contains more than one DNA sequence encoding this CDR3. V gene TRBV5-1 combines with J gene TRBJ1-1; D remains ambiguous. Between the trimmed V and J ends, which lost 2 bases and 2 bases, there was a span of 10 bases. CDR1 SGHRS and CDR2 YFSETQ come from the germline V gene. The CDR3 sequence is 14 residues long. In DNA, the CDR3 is TGCGCCAGCAGCTTAGACGGTTTAAACACTGAAGCTTTCTTT. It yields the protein CASSLDGLNTEAFF.